This T cell receptor (beta chain) comes out of a study of blood T cell repertoires in COVID-19. The V and J ends lost 4 bases and 1 base, in that order; junction bases with no gene match: 7. The CDR3 contains 16 residues. Germline CDR1 is SGDLS and CDR2 is YYNGEE. Here immunoSEQ multiplex PCR was the method, and the copy in TCRdb shows in-frame clones only, minus some. The table has 95,000 to 110,000 clones, around 90% seen once. This sequence originates from a woman over 75 in a cohort sampled during active COVID-19. The genes are TRBV9 and TRBJ1-3; 8 bases are a match to TRBD1. The sequencing sample was made of peripheral blood. The CDR3 loop is CASSPGQVGSGNTIYF. The DNA for the CDR3 is TGTGCCAGCAGCCCGGGACAGGTTGGTTCTGGAAACACCATATATTTT. The full variable domain, its missing parts supplied by reference TRBV9 and TRBJ1-3, is DSGVTQTPKHLITATGQRVTLRCSPRSGDLSVYWYQQSLDQGLQFLIQYYNGEERAKGNILERFSAQQFPDLHSELNLSSLELGDSALYFCASSPGQVGSGNTIYFGEGSWLTVV.